Listed below are T cell receptor beta chains from one sample, sequenced in a study of T cells in Graves' hyperthyroidism and ophthalmopathy. TCRdb redid the calling of the multiplex PCR reads with MiXCR, one entry per CDR3 protein. The data show under 300,000 distinct CDR3 sequences, with roughly 13% seen just once and 7.9% held by the top ten. The sequenced material came from blood. These receptors were collected from a woman aged 35 to 49 with Graves' hyperthyroidism. Both conserved end residues are part of each CDR3. A D gene is named only where the DNA matches it firmly. A clone size is listed for some rows: how often the clone was seen (once, few, many), or a class if it is expanded.

j_gene | d_gene | abundance | v_gene | CDR3nt | CDR3aa
TRBJ2-2 | TRBD2 | NA | TRBV28 | TGTGCCAGCAGTCCCCCTAGCGGAGCTGACACCGGGGAGCTGTTTTTT | CASSPPSGADTGELFF
TRBJ2-1 | TRBD2 | many | TRBV29-1 | TGCAGCGTTGGACCGGGACTAGCGACATACAATGAGCAGTTCTTC | CSVGPGLATYNEQFF
TRBJ2-1 | NA | NA | TRBV6-2/TRBV6-3 | TGTGCCAGCAGTTACTCGTCAGGGAGCTCCTACAATGGGCAGTTCTTC | CASSYSSGSSYNGQFF
TRBJ1-2 | NA | NA | TRBV20-1 | TGCAGTGCTAGAGGGCTCAGGGCTAGTTATGGCTACACCTTC | CSARGLRASYGYTF
TRBJ1-1 | TRBD1 | many | TRBV12-3/TRBV12-4 | TGTGCCAGCAGGACACAGACAGGGGGGATCACTGAAGCTTTCTTT | CASRTQTGGITEAFF
TRBJ1-2 | NA | many | TRBV28 | TGTGCCAGCAGCCCTGGGGGGACCTATGGCTACACCTTC | CASSPGGTYGYTF
TRBJ1-5 | TRBD1 | NA | TRBV19 | TGTGCCAGTAGTATTCCGCCCGGGACAGATTATAGCAATCAGCCCCAGCATTTT | CASSIPPGTDYSNQPQHF
TRBJ2-5 | TRBD2 | many | TRBV7-2 | TGTGCCAGCAGCTTGACTAGCGGGAGAGGATCGGAGACCCAGTACTTC | CASSLTSGRGSETQYF
TRBJ2-5 | TRBD2 | many | TRBV5-8 | TGTGCCAGCAGCGATGGACTAGCGGGAGTGGAGACCCAGTACTTC | CASSDGLAGVETQYF
TRBJ2-1 | TRBD2 | many | TRBV20-1 | TGCAGTGCCTTGGGGGGACTAGCTGGCAATGAGCAGTTCTTC | CSALGGLAGNEQFF
TRBJ2-5 | TRBD2 | many | TRBV2 | TGTGCCAGCAGTGAAGGTGTAGCGGGAGTAGAGACCCAGTACTTC | CASSEGVAGVETQYF
TRBJ1-4 | NA | many | TRBV28 | TGTGCCAGCGCATATATGGGGCAGAGGACTAATGAAAAACTGTTTTTT | CASAYMGQRTNEKLFF
TRBJ2-1 | TRBD2 | many | TRBV2 | TGTGCCAGCAGGATAACTAGCGGGACAGGTTCCTACAATGAGCAGTTCTTC | CASRITSGTGSYNEQFF
TRBJ2-2 | NA | few | TRBV7-8 | TGTGCCAGCAGCTTAGGCCCCCGGGGGGCGGACACCGGGGAGCTGTTTTTT | CASSLGPRGADTGELFF
TRBJ2-7 | TRBD1 | NA | TRBV28 | TGTGCCTGCATATCCTCAGGGGGCGGGCGGGGTGCCTACGAGCAGTACTTC | CACISSGGGRGAYEQYF
TRBJ2-1 | TRBD2 | once | TRBV12-3/TRBV12-4 | TGTGCCAGCAGCCCGAGCGGGGTAAGCTCCTACAATGAGCAGTTCTTC | CASSPSGVSSYNEQFF
TRBJ2-7 | NA | many | TRBV20-1 | TGCAGTGCTAGTTACCGGTCCACCTACGAGCAGTACTTC | CSASYRSTYEQYF
TRBJ2-7 | NA | many | TRBV5-8 | TGTGCCAGCAGCTTGAGGGGCGGTTCGGGGCAGTACTTC | CASSLRGGSGQYF
TRBJ2-7 | NA | many | TRBV6-2/TRBV6-3 | TGTGCCAGCAGTTTACGACCGGAAAGGGTCCCCTACGAGCAGTACTTC | CASSLRPERVPYEQYF
TRBJ2-3 | TRBD2 | many | TRBV5-1 | TGCGCCAGCAGCTTGGTTGGGTCTAGCGGTGCACAAGATACGCAGTATTTT | CASSLVGSSGAQDTQYF
TRBJ1-2 | TRBD1 | many | TRBV2 | TGTGCCAGCAGTGCAGGACAGGCATATGGCTACACCTTC | CASSAGQAYGYTF
TRBJ2-6 | NA | NA | TRBV6-2/TRBV6-3 | TGTGCCAGCAGTTACCAGGAAGTAGGGGCCAACGTCCTGACTTTC | CASSYQEVGANVLTF
TRBJ1-1 | NA | NA | TRBV5-1 | TGCGCCAGCAGCTTGTCGCGGACGGACATCACTGAAGCTTTCTTT | CASSLSRTDITEAFF
TRBJ2-1 | NA | many | TRBV28 | TGTGCCAGCAGTTTATGGCAGTCTTCTCTCCCGTTCTTC | CASSLWQSSLPFF
TRBJ1-1 | TRBD1 | many | TRBV7-2 | TGTGCCAGCAGCTTGCAAGGACAGGTAGAAACTGAAGCTTTCTTT | CASSLQGQVETEAFF
TRBJ2-2 | NA | many | TRBV3-1 | TGTGCCAGCAGCCTTTCACTAGCCGGGGAGCTGTTTTTT | CASSLSLAGELFF
TRBJ2-1 | NA | many | TRBV4-2 | TGTGCCAGCAGCCAGACATCGACCGGGTGGGGGAGGCGGGAGCAGTTCTTC | CASSQTSTGWGRREQFF
TRBJ1-4 | NA | NA | TRBV4-2 | TGTGCCAGCAGCCAAGAGGGTAATGAAGAACTGTTTTTT | CASSQEGNEELFF
TRBJ2-7 | NA | many | TRBV20-1 | TGCAGTGCTACCCTCCCCGGGGGGCTCGGCTACGAGCAGTACTTC | CSATLPGGLGYEQYF
TRBJ1-1 | NA | many | TRBV20-1 | TGCAGTGCTAGAGATCGGTCTTTCAAGGCTTTCTTT | CSARDRSFKAFF
TRBJ1-5 | NA | many | TRBV6-1 | TGTGCCAGCAGTACCTTCACGGGCAATCAGCCCCAGCATTTT | CASSTFTGNQPQHF
TRBJ2-3 | NA | many | TRBV28 | TGTGCCAGCAGTTCAACGGTAACACCGGCAGATACGCAGTATTTT | CASSSTVTPADTQYF
TRBJ1-1 | NA | many | TRBV5-1 | TGCGCCAGCAGCCCCCCCTCGCCTAACACTGAAGCTTTCTTT | CASSPPSPNTEAFF
TRBJ1-5 | TRBD1 | few | TRBV19 | TGTGCCAGTAGGAGACAGGGATCGACTACCTTAGCAGGCAATCAGCCCCAGCATTTT | CASRRQGSTTLAGNQPQHF
TRBJ2-2 | NA | few | TRBV9 | TGTGCCAGCAGCATTGCGACCGGGGAGCTGTTTTTT | CASSIATGELFF
TRBJ2-5 | NA | many | TRBV7-2 | TGTGCCAGCAGCTTAGGCGCGGAGACCCAGTACTTC | CASSLGAETQYF
TRBJ2-1 | NA | many | TRBV7-2 | TGTGCCAGCAGTCAGGGCCAGAACAATGAGCAGTTCTTC | CASSQGQNNEQFF
TRBJ1-4 | NA | many | TRBV9 | TGTGCCAGCAGCCCCCAAACAGGGAAGGGTGAAAAACTGTTTTTT | CASSPQTGKGEKLFF
TRBJ2-1 | NA | many | TRBV10-3 | TGTGCCATCAGTGGGACAGGGAGGGGCAATGAGCAGTTCTTC | CAISGTGRGNEQFF
TRBJ2-3 | TRBD1 | many | TRBV5-1 | TGCGCCAGCAGAGGGACAGGGGTTGGGACAGATACGCAGTATTTT | CASRGTGVGTDTQYF
TRBJ1-4 | NA | few | TRBV7-9 | TGTGCCAGCAGCCCTCGAGAAAAACTGTTTTTT | CASSPREKLFF
TRBJ2-1 | TRBD1 | many | TRBV7-9 | TGTGCCAGCAGCGGACAGGGCAATGAGCAGTTCTTC | CASSGQGNEQFF
TRBJ1-4 | NA | NA | TRBV20-1 | TGCAGTGCCACAGACAGCCATGAAAAACTGTTTTTT | CSATDSHEKLFF
TRBJ2-7 | NA | many | TRBV12-3/TRBV12-4 | TGTGCCAGCAGTTTTAGCCCCGGGCCTTACGAGCAGTACTTC | CASSFSPGPYEQYF
TRBJ1-5 | NA | many | TRBV20-1 | TGCAGTGCTGCCGTAGGGGGCAATCAGCCCCAGCATTTT | CSAAVGGNQPQHF
TRBJ1-1 | NA | NA | TRBV27 | TGTGCCAGCAGTCTTAGGCCTACGAACACTGAAGCTTTCTTT | CASSLRPTNTEAFF